The table lists the clone carrying this TCR beta chain with a few counts. Antigen unknown. The CDR3 runs to 17 residues. Per the germline V gene, CDR1 is SGHRS and CDR2 is YFSETQ. V dropped 6 bases and J dropped 3; count of bases not matched to a gene: 12. This sample was taken from a study of T cell repertoires in cytomegalovirus infection. On the study more broadly: The public TCR beta signatures pointed to both CMV infection and matching HLA type. The study's findings and limits: There were HLA-C-restricted CMV-specific TCR beta clonotypes dominating the ex vivo response. The study identified carriers of CMV plus the relevant HLA from cumulative public TCR beta family frequency.

TCRdb processed the reads anew with MiXCR; each CDR3 protein has one entry. The repertoire holds around 450,000 distinct CDR3 sequences, with approximately 33% as singletons. Sequenced material: PBMCs. The clonotype originates from a human donor in good health (CMV status not recorded). Some clones in this sample may be carry-over from other donors' samples. The V gene is TRBV5-1, the J gene TRBJ1-1, with 12 bases fitting TRBD1. DNA of the CDR3: TGCGCCAGCACCCCTTCGGGGACAGGGGGCATGTACACTGAAGCTTTCTTT. This gives the protein CASTPSGTGGMYTEAFF.